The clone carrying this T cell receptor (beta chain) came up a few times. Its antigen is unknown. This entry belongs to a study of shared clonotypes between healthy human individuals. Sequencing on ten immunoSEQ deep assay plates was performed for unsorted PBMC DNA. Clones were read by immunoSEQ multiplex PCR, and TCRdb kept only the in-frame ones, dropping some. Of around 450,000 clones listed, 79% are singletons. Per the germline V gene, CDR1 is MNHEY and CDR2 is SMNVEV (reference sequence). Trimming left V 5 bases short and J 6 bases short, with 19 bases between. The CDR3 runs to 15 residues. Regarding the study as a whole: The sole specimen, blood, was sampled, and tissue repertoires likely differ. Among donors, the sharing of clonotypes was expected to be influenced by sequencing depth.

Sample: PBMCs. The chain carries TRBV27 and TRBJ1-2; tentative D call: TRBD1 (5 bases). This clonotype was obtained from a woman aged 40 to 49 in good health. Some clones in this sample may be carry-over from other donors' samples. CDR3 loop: CASSPRQIQGNGYTF. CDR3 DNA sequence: TGTGCCAGCAGTCCCCGACAGATACAAGGAAATGGCTACACCTTC.